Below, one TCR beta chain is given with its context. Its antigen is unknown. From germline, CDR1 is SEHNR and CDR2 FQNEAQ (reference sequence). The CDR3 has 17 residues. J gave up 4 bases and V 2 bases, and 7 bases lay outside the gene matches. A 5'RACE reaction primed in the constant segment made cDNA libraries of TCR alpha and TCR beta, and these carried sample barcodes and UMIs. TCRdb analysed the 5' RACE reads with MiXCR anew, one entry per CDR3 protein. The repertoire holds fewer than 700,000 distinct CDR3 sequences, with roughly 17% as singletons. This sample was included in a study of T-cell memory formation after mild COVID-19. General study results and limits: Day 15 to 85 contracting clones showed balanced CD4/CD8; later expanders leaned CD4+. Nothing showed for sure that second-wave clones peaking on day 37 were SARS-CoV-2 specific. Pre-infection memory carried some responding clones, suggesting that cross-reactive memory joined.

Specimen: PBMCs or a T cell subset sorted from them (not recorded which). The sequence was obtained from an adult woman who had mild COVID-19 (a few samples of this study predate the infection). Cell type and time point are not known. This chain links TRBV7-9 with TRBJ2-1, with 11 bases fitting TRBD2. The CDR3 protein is CASSLPGLAERYNEQFF. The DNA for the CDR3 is TGTGCCAGCAGCTTACCGGGACTAGCGGAGAGATACAATGAGCAGTTCTTC.